This T cell receptor (beta chain) was captured in a study of regulatory dendritic cells for organ transplantation. Study overall: On day 6, the dendritic cells were exposed to LPS.

Germline lookup yields CDR1 SGHNT and CDR2 YENEEA. With 4 bases removed from V and 2 bases from J, the gap between germline ends came to 6 bases. CDR3 length equals 13 residues. CFSE-labeled sorted T cells met regulatory or mature dendritic cells for four to five days. Assay: immunoSEQ multiplex PCR; the TCRdb copy retains only in-frame clones and omits some. This table holds 9,500 to 15,000 clones, about 80% found once. With regard to this clone: Its antigen is not identified.

Sequencing input: naive CD4+ T cells from blood cultured with regulatory dendritic cells. As for subset: CD45RA+ naive T cells. The V call is TRBV11-3, the J call TRBJ2-1, with D hard to call. This TCR was recovered from a human donor in good health. The CDR3 sequence is CASSSVPYNEQFF. The CDR3 DNA sequence: TGTGCCAGCAGCTCCGTCCCCTACAATGAGCAGTTCTTC.